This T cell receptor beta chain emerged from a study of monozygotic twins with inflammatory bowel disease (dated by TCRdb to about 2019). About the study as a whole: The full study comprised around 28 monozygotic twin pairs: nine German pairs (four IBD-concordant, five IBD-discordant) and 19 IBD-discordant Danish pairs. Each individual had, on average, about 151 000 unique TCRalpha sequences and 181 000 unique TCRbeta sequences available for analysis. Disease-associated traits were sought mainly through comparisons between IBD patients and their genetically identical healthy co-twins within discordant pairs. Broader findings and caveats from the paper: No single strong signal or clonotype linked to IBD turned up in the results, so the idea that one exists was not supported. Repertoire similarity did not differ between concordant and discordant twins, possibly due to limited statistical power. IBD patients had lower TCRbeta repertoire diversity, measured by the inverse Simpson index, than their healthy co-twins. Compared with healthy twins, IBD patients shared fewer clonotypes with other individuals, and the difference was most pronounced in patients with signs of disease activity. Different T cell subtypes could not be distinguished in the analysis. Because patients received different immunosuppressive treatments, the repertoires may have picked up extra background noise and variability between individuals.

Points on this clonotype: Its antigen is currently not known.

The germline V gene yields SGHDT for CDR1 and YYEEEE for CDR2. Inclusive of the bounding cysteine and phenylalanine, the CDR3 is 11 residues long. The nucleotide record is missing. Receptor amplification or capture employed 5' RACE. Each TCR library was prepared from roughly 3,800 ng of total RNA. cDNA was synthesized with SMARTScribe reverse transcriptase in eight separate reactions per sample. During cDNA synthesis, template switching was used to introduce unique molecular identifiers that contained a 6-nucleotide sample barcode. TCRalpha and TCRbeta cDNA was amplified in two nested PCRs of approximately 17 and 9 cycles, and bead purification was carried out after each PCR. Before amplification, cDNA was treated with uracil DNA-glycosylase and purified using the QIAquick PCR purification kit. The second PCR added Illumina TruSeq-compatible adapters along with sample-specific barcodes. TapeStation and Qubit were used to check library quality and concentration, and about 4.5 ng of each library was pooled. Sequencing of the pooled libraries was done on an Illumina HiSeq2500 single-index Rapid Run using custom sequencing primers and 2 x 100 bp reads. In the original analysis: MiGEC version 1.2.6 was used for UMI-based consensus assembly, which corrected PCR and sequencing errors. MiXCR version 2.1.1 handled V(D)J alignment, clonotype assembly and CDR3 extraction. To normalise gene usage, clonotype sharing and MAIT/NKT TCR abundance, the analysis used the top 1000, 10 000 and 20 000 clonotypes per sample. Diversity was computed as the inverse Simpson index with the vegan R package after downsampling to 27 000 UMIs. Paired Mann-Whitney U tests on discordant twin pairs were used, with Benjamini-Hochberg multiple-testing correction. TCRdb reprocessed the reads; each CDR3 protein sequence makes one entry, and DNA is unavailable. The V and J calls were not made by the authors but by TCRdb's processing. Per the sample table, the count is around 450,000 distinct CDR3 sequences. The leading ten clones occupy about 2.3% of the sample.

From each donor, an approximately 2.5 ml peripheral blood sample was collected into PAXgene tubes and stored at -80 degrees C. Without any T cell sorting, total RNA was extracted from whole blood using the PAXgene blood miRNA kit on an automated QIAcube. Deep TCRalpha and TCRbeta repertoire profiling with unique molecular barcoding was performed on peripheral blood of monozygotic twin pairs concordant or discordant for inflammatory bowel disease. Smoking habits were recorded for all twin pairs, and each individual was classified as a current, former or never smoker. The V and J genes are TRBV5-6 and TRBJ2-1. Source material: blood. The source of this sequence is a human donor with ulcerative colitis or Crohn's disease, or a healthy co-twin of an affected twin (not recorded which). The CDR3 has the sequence CASSLMGDQFF.